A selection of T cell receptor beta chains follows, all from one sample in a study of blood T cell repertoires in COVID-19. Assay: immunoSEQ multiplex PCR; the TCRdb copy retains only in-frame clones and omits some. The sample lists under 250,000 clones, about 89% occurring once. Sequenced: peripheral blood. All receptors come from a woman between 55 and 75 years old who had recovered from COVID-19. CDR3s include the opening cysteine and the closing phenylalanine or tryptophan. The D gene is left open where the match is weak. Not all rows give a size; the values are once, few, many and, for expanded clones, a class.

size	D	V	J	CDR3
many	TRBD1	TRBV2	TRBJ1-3	CASKVQGPGNTIYF
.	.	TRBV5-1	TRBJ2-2	CASTLDSQTNTGELFF
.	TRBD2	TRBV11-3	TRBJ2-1	CASSSGTSDNEQFF
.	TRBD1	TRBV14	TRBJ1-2	CASSRPQGGLNYGYTF
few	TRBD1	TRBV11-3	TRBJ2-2	CASSLETGPQTNTGELFF
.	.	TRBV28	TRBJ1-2	CASSLTIYGYTF
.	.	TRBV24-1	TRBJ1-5	CATSDLWEFSNQPQHF
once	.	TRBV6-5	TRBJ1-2	CASSYSPGAIYGYTF
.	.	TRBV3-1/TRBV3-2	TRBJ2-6	CATSKRGSRANVLTF
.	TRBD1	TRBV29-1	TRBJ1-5	CSAGQGVNQPQHF
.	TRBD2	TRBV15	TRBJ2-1	CATSEGLAGYEQFF
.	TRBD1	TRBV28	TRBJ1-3	CASRTGGLHSGNTIYF
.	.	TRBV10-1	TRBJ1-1	CASSPGGRAFF
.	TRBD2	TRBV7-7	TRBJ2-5	CASSLESGGYTGGETQYF
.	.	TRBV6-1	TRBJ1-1	CASSEVRGGTEAFF
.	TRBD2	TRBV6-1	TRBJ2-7	CASSGTSGGTYEQYF
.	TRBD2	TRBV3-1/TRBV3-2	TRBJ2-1	CASSQASGGAQFF
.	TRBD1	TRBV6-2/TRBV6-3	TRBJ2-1	CASINSRDRSEQFF
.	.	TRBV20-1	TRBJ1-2	CSAIEARNYGYTF
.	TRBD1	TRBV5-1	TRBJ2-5	CASSLGQFETQYF
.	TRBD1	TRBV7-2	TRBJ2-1	CASSPQPGTGGREFF
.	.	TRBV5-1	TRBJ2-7	CASTLGRPYEQYF
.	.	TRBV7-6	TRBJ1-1	CASSPDRGRTEAFF
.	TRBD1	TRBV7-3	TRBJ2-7	CASSPGQGPYEQYF
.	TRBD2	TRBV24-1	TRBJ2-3	CATSDVGLAGRTDTQYF
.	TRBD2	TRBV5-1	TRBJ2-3	CASSRTGTSGNTDTQYF
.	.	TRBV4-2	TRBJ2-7	CASSPGLYYEQYF
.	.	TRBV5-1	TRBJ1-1	CASSLGRGNTEAFF
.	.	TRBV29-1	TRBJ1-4	CSVDSWGGEKLFF
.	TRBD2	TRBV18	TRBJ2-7	CASSPSGVSEQYF
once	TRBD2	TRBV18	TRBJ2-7	CASSPLLPAGGQNEQYF
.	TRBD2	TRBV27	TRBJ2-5	CASSDRTSGGRETQYF
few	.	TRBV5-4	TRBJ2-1	CASSLEATGDYNEQFF
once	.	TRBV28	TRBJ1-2	CASTTPGHWAGYTF
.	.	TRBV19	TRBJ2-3	CASTTLVSDTQYF
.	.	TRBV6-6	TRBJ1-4	CASSYASEKLFF
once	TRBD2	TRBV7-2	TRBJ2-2	CASSLGERGFYTGELFF
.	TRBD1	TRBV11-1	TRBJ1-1	CASTLGGGYTEAFF
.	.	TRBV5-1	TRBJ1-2	CASSFSTGSSGGYTF
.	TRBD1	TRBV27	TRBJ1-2	CASSDRGPDNYGYTF
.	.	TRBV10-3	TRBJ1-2	CAISEGGSNYGYTF
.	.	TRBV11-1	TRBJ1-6	CASSLARGRSPLHF
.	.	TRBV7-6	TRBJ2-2	CASSFRQTRTGELFF
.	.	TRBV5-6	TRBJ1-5	CASSLGRNQPQHF
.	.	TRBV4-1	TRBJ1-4	CASSPHTAATNEKLFF
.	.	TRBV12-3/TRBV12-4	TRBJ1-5	CASSTYRDQPQHF
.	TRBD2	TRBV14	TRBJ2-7	CASSPLTSGALGYEQYF
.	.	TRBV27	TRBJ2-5	CASSFYGGETQYF
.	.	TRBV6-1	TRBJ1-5	CASSDDFRVGGLGQPQHF
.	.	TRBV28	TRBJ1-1	CASSSARARGNTEAFF
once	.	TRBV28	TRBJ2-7	CASSLWSRGAAYEQYF
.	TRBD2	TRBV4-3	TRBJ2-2	CASSPSPPGGEPGELFF
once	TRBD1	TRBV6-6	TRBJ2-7	CASSYSGQGVAYEQYF
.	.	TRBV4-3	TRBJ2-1	CASSQEGTSPLTEQFF
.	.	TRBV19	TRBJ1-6	CASRVSQGFGSPLHF
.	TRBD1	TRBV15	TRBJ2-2	CATSRPLEGAGTGELFF
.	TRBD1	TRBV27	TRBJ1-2	CASSPGTGGYTF